This T cell receptor beta chain is drawn from a study of blood T cells in healthy people across ages. Study results and limitations: Researchers report that TCR beta diversity correlated strongly with naive T cell percentage.

It was with a sample-barcoded 5' primer and a J-beta primer mix that a second PCR of roughly 7 to 11 cycles was run. Each of the cDNA molecules was tagged by a template-switch adaptor with 12 random nucleotides. TCRdb reprocessed the 5' RACE reads with MiXCR, giving one entry per CDR3 protein. This table has some 700,000 distinct CDR3 sequences, about 24% appearing once. Healthy Caucasian individuals from Russia aged roughly 6 to 90 were enrolled as donors. Only a few counts were recorded for this clonotype. What it binds is unknown. V was trimmed by 2 bases and J by 8 bases, leaving 13 bases between them. This CDR3 spans 13 amino acids.

V is TRBV12-3 or TRBV12-4 and J is TRBJ2-7; D may be TRBD2 (5 bases). The specimen was blood. The sequence was obtained from a man between 70 and 80 years old in good health. The CDR3 coding sequence is TGTGCCAGCAGTTTATATCGGGGAATTCAGCAGTACTTC. Its translation is CASSLYRGIQQYF.